The next 15 T cell receptor beta chains were all read from a single sample in a study of CD8 T cells in ankylosing spondylitis. Using its own MiXCR run on the 5' RACE reads, TCRdb lists one record per CDR3 protein. The sample has approximately 110,000 distinct CDR3 sequences, under 30% seen once. The sample consisted of synovial fluid, either unsorted or a sorted T cell fraction (not recorded which). These receptors all come from a male donor with ankylosing spondylitis.

The chain combines TRBV9 with TRBJ1-2; tentative D call: TRBD1 (5 bases). The CDR3 loop spans 15 amino acids. The V end lost 0 bases, the J end lost 2 bases, and 11 bases lay between the germline ends. Germline V lookup: CDR1 SGDLS, CDR2 YYNGEE. The CDR3 DNA reads as TGTGCCAGCAGCGTAGGGAGGGGAGGAAACTATGGCTACACCTTC. Translation: CASSVGRGGNYGYTF. Supplemented by reference TRBV9 and TRBJ1-2, the full variable domain reads DSGVTQTPKHLITATGQRVTLRCSPRSGDLSVYWYQQSLDQGLQFLIQYYNGEERAKGNILERFSAQQFPDLHSELNLSSLELGDSALYFCASSVGRGGNYGYTFGSGTRLTVV.

The J gene is TRBJ1-3, the V gene TRBV6-1; TRBD1 might be the D (6 bases). Trimming left V 10 bases short and J 0 bases short, with 16 bases between. This CDR3 has 15 residues. Germline CDR1 MNHNS, CDR2 SASEGT. CDR3 in amino acids: CATGLEDSSGNTIYF. For the CDR3, the DNA is TGTGCCACCGGGTTGGAGGACAGCTCTGGAAACACCATATATTTT.

The sample holds a few counts of this clonotype. The J gene is TRBJ1-4, the V gene TRBV12-3 or TRBV12-4, with D perhaps matching TRBD1 (6 bases). V lost 5 bases to trimming and J lost 2 bases, with 9 bases between them. The CDR3 has 14 residues. As DNA, the CDR3 is TGTGCCAGCAGTCAGGGGCTTACTAATGAAAAACTGTTTTTT. Residues: CASSQGLTNEKLFF.

This chain uses TRBV24-1 with TRBJ2-7; D remains ambiguous. CDR3 length equals 17 residues. The V end was cut by 2 bases, the J end by 2 bases, with 18 bases between. Germline V gene lookup returns CDR1 KGHDR and CDR2 SFDVKD. The CDR3 bases are TGTGCCACCAGTGATTGCCCCCACGGCAGTCGGACCTACGAGCAGTACGTC. Translating gives CATSDCPHGSRTYEQYV.

The rearrangement uses TRBV5-1 and TRBJ2-1, with 16 bases identical to TRBD2. The CDR3 loop spans 17 amino acids. The junction had 4 bases not matched to a gene; V was cut back by 0 bases and J by 7 bases. From germline, CDR1 is SGHRS and CDR2 YFSETQ. In nucleotides, the CDR3 is TGCGCCAGCAGCTTGGCCGGGGGACTAGCGGGAGGGAATGAGCAGTTCTTC. As protein: CASSLAGGLAGGNEQFF.

V is TRBV4-2 and J is TRBJ2-1; perhaps TRBD2 as D (5 bases). The V end was cut by 2 bases, the J end by 4 bases, with 15 bases between. The CDR3 length is 16 residues. Germline-derived CDR1 and CDR2 are LGHNA and YNFKEQ. CDR3 region: CASSQLSAGGYNEQFF. The CDR3 region has the DNA TGTGCCAGCAGCCAACTATCGGCGGGTGGGTACAATGAGCAGTTCTTC.

The V and J genes are TRBV12-3 or TRBV12-4 and TRBJ2-5; D is ambiguous. V was shortened by 6 bases and J by 4 bases, with 12 bases between the two germline ends. This CDR3 is 13 amino acids long. CDR3 DNA: TGTGCCAGCAGCCCAGCCCCGGGAGAGACCCAGTACTTC. Its translation: CASSPAPGETQYF.

This chain joins TRBV20-1 and TRBJ1-2; tentative D call: TRBD1 (5 bases). The CDR3 runs to 15 residues. CDR1 and CDR2 (germline): DFQATT, SNEGSKA (reference sequence). The V gene lost 0 bases and the J gene lost 8 bases, with 19 bases spanning the gap. The CDR3 DNA is TGCAGTGCTAGAGATCTTCGGGGGGGTTTAGGGGGCTACACCTTC. This encodes CSARDLRGGLGGYTF.

The chain is built from TRBV7-9 and TRBJ2-7; no clear D gene. The ends were cut back, 1 base at V and 7 bases at J, with 8 bases in the middle. The germline CDR1 and CDR2 sequences are SEHNR and FQNEAQ (reference sequence). This CDR3 region has 12 residues. The DNA for the CDR3 is TGTGCCAGCAGCTTAGGGGCGAAGGAGCAGTACTTC. Amino acid sequence: CASSLGAKEQYF.

This clonotype has just a few counts. The rearrangement uses TRBV12-3 or TRBV12-4 and TRBJ2-5; D may be TRBD1 or TRBD2 (5 bases each). The CDR3 totals 20 residues. V was pared by 5 bases and J by 1 base, with 29 bases between. CDR3 region: CASSTSLEWGRLTSQETQYF. The CDR3 bases are TGTGCCAGCAGTACCTCCCTTGAATGGGGCAGACTAACCTCCCAAGAGACCCAGTACTTC.

This clonotype came up once. This rearrangement joins TRBV6-1 to TRBJ1-5, with D possibly being TRBD1 (6 bases). V gave up 7 bases and J gave up 2 bases, with 18 bases separating them. The V gene's germline CDR1 is MNHNS and CDR2 SASEGT. CDR3 length: 16 amino acids. For the CDR3, the DNA is TGTGCCAGCAAACCTTCTAAGGGGGAGGGCAATCAGCCCCAGCATTTT. Protein: CASKPSKGEGNQPQHF.

The gene calls are TRBV2 and TRBJ2-2; D might be TRBD2 (5 bases). The germline gives CDR1 SNHLY, CDR2 FYNNEI. CDR3 length: 16 amino acids. V was cut by 4 bases and J by 5 bases, with 17 bases left in between. The CDR3 DNA reads as TGTGCCAGCAGTGGAGGGCGCGGTAGTAAGACCGGGGAGCTGTTTTTT. Translated, it gives CASSGGRGSKTGELFF.

This rearrangement joins TRBV5-4 to TRBJ2-1; no firm D call. Trimming removed 0 bases from V and 5 bases from J, with 12 bases in between. Germline V lookup: CDR1 SGHNT, CDR2 YYREEE (reference sequence). This CDR3 has 15 amino acids. The CDR3 region has the DNA TGTGCCAGCAGCTTGGACCTCGGTCAGGACAATGAGCAGTTCTTC. As protein: CASSLDLGQDNEQFF.

This clonotype was found a few times. The chain recombines TRBV20-1 with TRBJ1-4, with D maybe TRBD1 (6 bases). Germline-derived CDR1 and CDR2 are DFQATT and SNEGSKA (reference sequence). The CDR3 runs 10 residues. The CDR3 loop is CSSRGEKLFF. The CDR3 DNA is TGCAGCAGCAGGGGTGAAAAACTGTTTTTT.

This chain joins TRBV29-1 and TRBJ2-1; the match to TRBD2 covers 8 bases. The CDR3 consists of 16 residues. In germline, CDR1 is SQVTM, CDR2 ANQGSEA. J was trimmed by 7 bases and V by 1 base; bases with no gene match: 12. The CDR3: CSVEVIPGLVNNEQFF. CDR3 nucleotide sequence: TGCAGCGTTGAAGTGATACCGGGACTAGTTAATAATGAGCAGTTCTTC.